This record concerns one T cell receptor (beta chain) sequence. Its specificity is not known. In germline, CDR1 is MNHNS, CDR2 SASEGT. Between the trimmed V and J ends, which lost 3 bases and 5 bases, there was a span of 14 bases. The CDR3 loop spans 15 amino acids. This sample was taken from a study of cytomegalovirus exposure and HLA in healthy donors. The data were produced by immunoSEQ multiplex PCR, yet TCRdb's version contains in-frame clones alone and is incomplete. The data contain around 250,000 clones, 90% of them singletons. Study-wide findings and caveats: Testing in vitro showed a few CMV-associated chains specific for CMV antigens.

The chain recombines TRBV6-1 with TRBJ2-1; a weak D match, TRBD2 (6 bases). The sequence came from a woman younger than 35 in good health and CMV-seronegative. The sequenced sample was PBMCs. The CDR3 region is CASSDSGLLHNEQFF. The CDR3 DNA sequence: TGTGCCAGCAGTGATTCGGGACTCCTACACAATGAGCAGTTCTTC.